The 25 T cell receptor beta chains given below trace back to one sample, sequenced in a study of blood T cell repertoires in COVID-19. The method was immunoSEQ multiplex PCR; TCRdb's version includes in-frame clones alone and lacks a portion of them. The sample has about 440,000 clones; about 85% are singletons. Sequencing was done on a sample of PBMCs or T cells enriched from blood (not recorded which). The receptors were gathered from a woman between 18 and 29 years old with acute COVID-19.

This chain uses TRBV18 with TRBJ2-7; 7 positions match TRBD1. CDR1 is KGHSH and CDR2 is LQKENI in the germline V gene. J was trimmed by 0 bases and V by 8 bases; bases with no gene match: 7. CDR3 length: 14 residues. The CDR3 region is CASGPGQSSYEQYF. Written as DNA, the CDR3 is TGTGCCAGCGGCCCGGGACAGAGCTCCTACGAGCAGTACTTC.

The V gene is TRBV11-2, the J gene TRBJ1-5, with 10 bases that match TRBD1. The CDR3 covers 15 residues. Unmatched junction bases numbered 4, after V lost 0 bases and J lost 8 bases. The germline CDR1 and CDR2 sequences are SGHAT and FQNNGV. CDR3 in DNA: TGTGCCAGCAGCTTAGACGCCGGGACAGGGGAGCCCCAGCATTTT. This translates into CASSLDAGTGEPQHF.

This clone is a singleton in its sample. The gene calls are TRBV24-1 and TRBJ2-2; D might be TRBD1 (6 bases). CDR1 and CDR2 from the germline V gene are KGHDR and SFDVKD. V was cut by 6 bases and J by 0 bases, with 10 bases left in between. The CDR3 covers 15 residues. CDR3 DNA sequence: TGTGCCACCAGTAAACAGGGATCGAACACCGGGGAGCTGTTTTTT. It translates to CATSKQGSNTGELFF.

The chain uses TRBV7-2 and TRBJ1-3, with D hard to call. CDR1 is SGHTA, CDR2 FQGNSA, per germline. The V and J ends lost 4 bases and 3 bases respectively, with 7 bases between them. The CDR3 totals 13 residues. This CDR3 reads CASSSSVGNTIYF. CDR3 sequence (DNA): TGTGCCAGCAGCTCTTCCGTTGGAAACACCATATATTTT.

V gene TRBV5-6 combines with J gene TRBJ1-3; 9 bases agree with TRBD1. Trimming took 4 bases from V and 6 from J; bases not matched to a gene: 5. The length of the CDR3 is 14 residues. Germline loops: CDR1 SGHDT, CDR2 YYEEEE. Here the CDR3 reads CASSRRTGANTIYF. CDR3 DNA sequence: TGTGCCAGCAGCCGACGGACAGGGGCAAACACCATATATTTT.

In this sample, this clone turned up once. CDR3 bases: TGTGCCAGCAGCTTATATGCGGGGGGGCGGTACGAGCAGTACTTC. Its protein product is CASSLYAGGRYEQYF. J is TRBJ2-7 and V is TRBV7-3, with TRBD2 matching over 9 bases. The germline CDR1 and CDR2 sequences are SGHTA and FQGTGA. V trimming: 2 bases; J trimming: 4 bases; junction bases outside the gene matches: 6. The CDR3 contains 15 residues.

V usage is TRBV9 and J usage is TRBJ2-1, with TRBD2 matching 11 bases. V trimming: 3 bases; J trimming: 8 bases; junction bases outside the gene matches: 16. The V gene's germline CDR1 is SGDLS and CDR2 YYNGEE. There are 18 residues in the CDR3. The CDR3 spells CASSAHIAGGPVIYEQFF. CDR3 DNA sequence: TGTGCCAGCAGCGCCCACATAGCGGGGGGGCCGGTTATTTATGAGCAGTTCTTC. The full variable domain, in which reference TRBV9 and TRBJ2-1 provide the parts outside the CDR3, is DSGVTQTPKHLITATGQRVTLRCSPRSGDLSVYWYQQSLDQGLQFLIQYYNGEERAKGNILERFSAQQFPDLHSELNLSSLELGDSALYFCASSAHIAGGPVIYEQFFGPGTRLTVL.

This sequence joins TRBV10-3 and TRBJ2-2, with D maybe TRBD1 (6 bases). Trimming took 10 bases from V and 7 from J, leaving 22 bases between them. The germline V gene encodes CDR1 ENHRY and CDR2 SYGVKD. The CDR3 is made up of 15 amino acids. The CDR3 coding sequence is TGTGCCACCGGCCAAGAACGTACCAGGGGCGGGGAGCTGTTTTTT. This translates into CATGQERTRGGELFF.

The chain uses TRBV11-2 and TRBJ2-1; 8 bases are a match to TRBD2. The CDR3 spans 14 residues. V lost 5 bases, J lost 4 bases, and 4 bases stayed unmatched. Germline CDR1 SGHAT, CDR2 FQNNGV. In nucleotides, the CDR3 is TGTGCCAGCAGCCGAGTAGCGGGATACAATGAGCAGTTCTTC. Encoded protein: CASSRVAGYNEQFF.

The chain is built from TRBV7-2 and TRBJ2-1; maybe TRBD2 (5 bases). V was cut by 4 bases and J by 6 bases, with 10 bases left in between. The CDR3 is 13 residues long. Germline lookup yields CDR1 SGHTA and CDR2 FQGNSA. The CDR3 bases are TGTGCCAGCAGCTACGGAGGAACCAATGAGCAGTTCTTC. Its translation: CASSYGGTNEQFF.

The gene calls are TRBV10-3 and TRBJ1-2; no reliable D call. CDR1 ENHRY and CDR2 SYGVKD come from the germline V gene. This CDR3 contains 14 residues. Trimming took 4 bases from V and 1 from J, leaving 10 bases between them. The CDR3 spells CAISARSVNYGYTF. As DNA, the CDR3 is TGTGCCATCAGTGCCCGTTCAGTTAACTATGGCTACACCTTC.

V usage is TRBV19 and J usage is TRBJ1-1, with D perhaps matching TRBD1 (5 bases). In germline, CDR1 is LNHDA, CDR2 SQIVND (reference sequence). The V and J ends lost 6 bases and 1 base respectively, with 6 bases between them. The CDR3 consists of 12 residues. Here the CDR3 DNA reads TGTGCCAGTAGGGGGGGGAACACTGAAGCTTTCTTT. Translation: CASRGGNTEAFF.

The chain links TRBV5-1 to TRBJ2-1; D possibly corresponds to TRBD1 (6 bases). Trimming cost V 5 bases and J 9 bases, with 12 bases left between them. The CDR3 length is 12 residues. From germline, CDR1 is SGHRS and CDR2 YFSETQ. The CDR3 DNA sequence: TGCGCCAGCAGTATACAGGGCGGTGAGCAGTTCTTC. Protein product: CASSIQGGEQFF.

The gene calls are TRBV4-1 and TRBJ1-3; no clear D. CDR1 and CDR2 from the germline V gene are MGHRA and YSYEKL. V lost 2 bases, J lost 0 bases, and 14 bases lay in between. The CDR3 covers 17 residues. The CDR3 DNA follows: TGCGCCAGCAGCCAACCCCACCTTTCTAGCTCTGGAAACACCATATATTTT. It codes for CASSQPHLSSSGNTIYF.

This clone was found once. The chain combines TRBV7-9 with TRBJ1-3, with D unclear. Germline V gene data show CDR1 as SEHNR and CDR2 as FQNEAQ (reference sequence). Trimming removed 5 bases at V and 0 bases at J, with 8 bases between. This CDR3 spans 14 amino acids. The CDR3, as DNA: TGTGCCAGCAGCCTGAGCGTCTCTGGAAACACCATATATTTT. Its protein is CASSLSVSGNTIYF.

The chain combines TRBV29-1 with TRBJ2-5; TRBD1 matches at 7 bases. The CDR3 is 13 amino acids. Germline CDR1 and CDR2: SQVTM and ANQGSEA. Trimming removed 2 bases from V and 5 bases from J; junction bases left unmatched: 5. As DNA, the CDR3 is TGCAGCGTTGAACAGGGGGTGAGGGAGACCCAGTACTTC. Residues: CSVEQGVRETQYF.

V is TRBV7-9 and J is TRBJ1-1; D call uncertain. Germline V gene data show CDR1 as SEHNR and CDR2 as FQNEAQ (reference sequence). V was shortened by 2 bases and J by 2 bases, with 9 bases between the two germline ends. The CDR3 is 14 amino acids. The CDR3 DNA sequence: TGTGCCAGCAGCTTAAGCGCGGATAACACTGAAGCTTTCTTT. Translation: CASSLSADNTEAFF.

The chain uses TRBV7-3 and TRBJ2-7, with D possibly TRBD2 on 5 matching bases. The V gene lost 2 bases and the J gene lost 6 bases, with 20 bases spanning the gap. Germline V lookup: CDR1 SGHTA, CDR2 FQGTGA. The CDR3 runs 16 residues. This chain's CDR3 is CASSLRFKSVLAEQYF. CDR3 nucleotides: TGTGCCAGCAGCTTACGGTTTAAGTCCGTTCTAGCCGAGCAGTACTTC.

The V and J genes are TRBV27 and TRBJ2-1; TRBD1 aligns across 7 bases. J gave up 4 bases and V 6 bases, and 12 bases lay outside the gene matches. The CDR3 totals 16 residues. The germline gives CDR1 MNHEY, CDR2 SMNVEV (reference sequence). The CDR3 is CASSRQGELRYNEQFF. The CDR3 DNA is TGTGCCAGCAGCAGGCAGGGGGAACTTAGGTACAATGAGCAGTTCTTC.

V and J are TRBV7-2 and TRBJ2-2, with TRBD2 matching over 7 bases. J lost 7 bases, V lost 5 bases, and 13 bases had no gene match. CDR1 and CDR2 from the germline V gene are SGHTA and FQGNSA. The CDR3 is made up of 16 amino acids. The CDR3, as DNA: TGTGCCAGCAGCCTTCGCGGGAGCGGGGTCCGCGGGGAGCTGTTTTTT. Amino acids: CASSLRGSGVRGELFF.

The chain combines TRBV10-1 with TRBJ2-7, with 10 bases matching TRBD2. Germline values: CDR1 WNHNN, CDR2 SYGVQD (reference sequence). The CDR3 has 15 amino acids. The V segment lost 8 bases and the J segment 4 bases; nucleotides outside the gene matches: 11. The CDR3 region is CASSRGGTSDYEQYF. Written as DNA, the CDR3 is TGCGCCAGCTCTCGAGGGGGGACTAGCGATTACGAGCAGTACTTC.

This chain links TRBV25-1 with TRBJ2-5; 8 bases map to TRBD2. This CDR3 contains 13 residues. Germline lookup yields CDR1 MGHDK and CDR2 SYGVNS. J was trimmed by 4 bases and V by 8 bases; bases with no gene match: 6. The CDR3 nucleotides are TGTGCCAGCGGATTCGCGGGAGGAGAGACCCAGTACTTC. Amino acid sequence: CASGFAGGETQYF.

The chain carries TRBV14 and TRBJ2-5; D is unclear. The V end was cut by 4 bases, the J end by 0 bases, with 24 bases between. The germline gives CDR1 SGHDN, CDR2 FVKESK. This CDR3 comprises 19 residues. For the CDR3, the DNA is TGTGCCAGCAGCCCAGCAGTGGAAGGAGACCACCCCTACCAAGAGACCCAGTACTTC. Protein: CASSPAVEGDHPYQETQYF.

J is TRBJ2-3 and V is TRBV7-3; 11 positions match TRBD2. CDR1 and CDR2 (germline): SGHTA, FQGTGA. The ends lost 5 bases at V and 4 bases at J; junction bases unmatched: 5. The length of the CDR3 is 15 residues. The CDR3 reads CASSPRLAGPDTQYF. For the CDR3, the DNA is TGTGCCAGCAGCCCCCGACTAGCGGGGCCAGATACGCAGTATTTT. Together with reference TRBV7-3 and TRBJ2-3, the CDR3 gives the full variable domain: GAGVSQTPSNKVTEKGKYVELRCDPISGHTALYWYRQSLGQGPEFLIYFQGTGAADDSGLPNDRFFAVRPEGSVSTLKIQRTERGDSAVYLCASSPRLAGPDTQYFGPGTRLTVL.

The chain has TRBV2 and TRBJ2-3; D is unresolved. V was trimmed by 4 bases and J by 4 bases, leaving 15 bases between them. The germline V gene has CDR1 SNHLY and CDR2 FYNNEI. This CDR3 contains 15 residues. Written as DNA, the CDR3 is TGTGCCAGCAGTGGTGAAGTTACAGTCCCAGATACGCAGTATTTT. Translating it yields CASSGEVTVPDTQYF.